The 15 T cell receptor beta chains listed next were all sequenced from one sample in a study of T cells in Graves' hyperthyroidism and ophthalmopathy. TCR beta CDR3 regions were amplified from RNA. HTBI primers were the set used in a first-round RT-PCR of the TCR CDR3. Using its own MiXCR run on the multiplex PCR reads, TCRdb lists one record per CDR3 protein. The table records around 300,000 distinct CDR3 sequences, approximately 15% of them present only once. Input material: blood. The receptors stem from a woman in her thirties with Graves' hyperthyroidism.

The chain links TRBV6-2 or TRBV6-3 to TRBJ2-7; tentative D call: TRBD2 (5 bases). The CDR3 consists of 13 residues. CDR1 MNHEY and CDR2 SVGEGT come from the germline V gene. With 6 bases removed from V and 1 base from J, the gap between germline ends came to 10 bases. CDR3 protein: CASRYGISYEQYF. The DNA of the CDR3 is TGTGCCAGCAGGTACGGGATTTCCTACGAGCAGTACTTC.

This clonotype was counted a few times. V gene TRBV29-1 combines with J gene TRBJ2-7; D gene uncertain. Germline-derived CDR1 and CDR2 are SQVTM and ANQGSEA. The CDR3 loop spans 11 amino acids. V was cut by 3 bases and J by 3 bases, with 6 bases left in between. CDR3 coding DNA: TGCAGCGTTGAGTTCGGCTACGAGCAGTACTTC. It is translated as CSVEFGYEQYF.

This clonotype appeared many times. The chain is built from TRBV7-2 and TRBJ1-2, with D tentatively TRBD1 (6 bases). The CDR3 has 14 amino acids. Between the trimmed V and J ends, which lost 0 bases and 6 bases, there was a span of 11 bases. Looked up from germline, CDR1 is SGHTA and CDR2 is FQGNSA. The CDR3 DNA sequence: TGTGCCAGCAGCTTAGCGGAGGGGGTGGATGGCTACACCTTC. This gives the protein CASSLAEGVDGYTF.

This clonotype was found many times. The rearrangement links TRBV12-3 or TRBV12-4 to TRBJ1-2; no clear D gene. The CDR3 extends over 15 amino acids. V shed 6 bases and J shed 3 bases, with 17 bases lying between them. CDR3 residues: CASSSPGRGDYGYTF. The CDR3 coding sequence is TGTGCCAGCAGCTCTCCCGGGCGGGGAGACTATGGCTACACCTTC.

The chain carries TRBV13 and TRBJ2-7; tentatively, D is TRBD1 or TRBD2 (5 bases each). Trimming cost V 8 bases and J 3 bases, with 29 bases left between them. This CDR3 contains 18 residues. Germline V gene lookup returns CDR1 PRHDT and CDR2 FYEKMQ (reference sequence). In nucleotides, the CDR3 is TGTGCCAGCGGTCCGGGACCTACATTAGGAGAAGGATACTACGAGCAGTACTTC. Its translation is CASGPGPTLGEGYYEQYF.

This chain uses TRBV5-1 with TRBJ1-2, with a weak D call TRBD1 (5 bases). Trimming pared 4 bases from V and 6 bases from J, leaving 16 bases between. Germline CDR1 reads SGHRS; CDR2 reads YFSETQ. The CDR3 consists of 14 residues. The DNA of the CDR3 is TGCGCCAGCAGCCTGGGGCCATGGGATGATGGCTACACCTTC. Translated: CASSLGPWDDGYTF.

The table lists this clonotype with many counts. The chain employs TRBV19 and TRBJ1-4; 9 bases agree with TRBD1. Trimming cost V 5 bases and J 7 bases; bases outside gene matches: 11. CDR1 and CDR2 from the germline V gene are LNHDA and SQIVND (reference sequence). This CDR3 is 16 amino acids long. This CDR3 is CASSGPQQGAGEKLFF. The CDR3 region has the DNA TGTGCCAGTAGTGGTCCGCAACAGGGGGCAGGTGAAAAACTGTTTTTT.

This clonotype was seen at least ten times. One end of the junction does not line up with germline, which may come from a read error. The V call is TRBV7-9, the J call TRBJ2-7, with D maybe TRBD2 (5 bases). The CDR3 has 13 amino acids. CDR1 and CDR2 from the germline V gene are SEHNR and FQNEAQ (reference sequence). CDR3 residues: CASSLGLAYEQYF. The CDR3 region has the DNA TGTGCCAGCAGTTTAGGACTTGCCTACGAGCAGTACTTC.

The chain has TRBV5-5 and TRBJ1-5; perhaps TRBD1 as D (5 bases). CDR1 and CDR2 from the germline V gene are SGHKS and YYEKEE (reference sequence). V was trimmed by 0 bases and J by 0 bases, leaving 7 bases between them. This CDR3 region has 15 residues. This CDR3 is CASSLVQDSNQPQHF. Here the CDR3 DNA reads TGTGCCAGCAGCTTGGTACAGGATAGCAATCAGCCCCAGCATTTT. The complete variable domain, with remaining parts taken from reference TRBV5-5 and TRBJ1-5, reads DAGVTQSPTHLIKTRGQQVTLRCSPISGHKSVSWYQQVLGQGPQFIFQYYEKEERGRGNFPDRFSARQFPNYSSELNVNALLLGDSALYLCASSLVQDSNQPQHFGDGTRLSIL.

This clonotype came up many times. V and J are TRBV12-5 and TRBJ2-3, with 10 nucleotides matching TRBD2. There are 18 residues in the CDR3. Unmatched junction bases numbered 8, after V lost 1 base and J lost 1 base. Per the germline V gene, CDR1 is LGHNT and CDR2 is FRNRAP. Here the CDR3 reads CASGLALTGTSGTDTQYF. CDR3 sequence (DNA): TGTGCTAGTGGTTTGGCTTTGACCGGGACTAGCGGCACAGATACGCAGTATTTT.

This clonotype has ten or more counts. V gene TRBV7-8 combines with J gene TRBJ2-2; 9 positions agree with TRBD1. The CDR3 has 16 amino acids. In germline, CDR1 is SGHVS, CDR2 FQNEAQ. J lost 4 bases, V lost 5 bases, and 8 bases had no gene match. The CDR3 nucleotides are TGTGCCAGCAGCCCATCCGGGACAGGGTTCACCGGGGAGCTGTTTTTT. Amino acids: CASSPSGTGFTGELFF.

This chain links TRBV12-3 or TRBV12-4 with TRBJ2-3; weak D call: TRBD1 (7 bases). Trimming took 2 bases from V and 4 from J, leaving 13 bases between them. The CDR3 sequence is 15 residues long. The CDR3 DNA reads TGTGCCAGCAGTTTACAAGGCGGGACAGCAGATACGCAGTATTTT. Amino acid sequence: CASSLQGGTADTQYF.

DNA for the CDR3: TGCGCCAGCAGCTTGGGGGGGGGACTAGCGGGAAAAGGACGGAGTGAGCAGTACTTC. Translated: CASSLGGGLAGKGRSEQYF. The V gene is TRBV5-1, the J gene TRBJ2-7; the match to TRBD2 covers 13 bases. This CDR3 comprises 19 residues. CDR1 is SGHRS and CDR2 is YFSETQ in the germline V gene. V was clipped by 0 bases and J by 7 bases; unmatched bases: 16.

In regard to this clonotype: With a much larger clone just one base away, this may be a read error. CDR3 DNA: TGTGCCGGCAGTTTACATCGTGGCACAGATACGCAGTATTTT. This translates into CAGSLHRGTDTQYF. V and J are TRBV28 and TRBJ2-3; D gene ambiguous. Per the germline V gene, CDR1 is MDHEN and CDR2 is SYDVKM. The CDR3 runs 14 residues.

The gene calls are TRBV6-5 and TRBJ1-2; TRBD1 agrees at 9 bases. With V trimmed by 0 bases and J by 8 bases, 10 bases remained unmatched. The V gene's germline CDR1 is MNHEY and CDR2 SVGAGI. The CDR3 runs to 16 residues. CDR3 coding DNA: TGTGCCAGCAGTTACTCTGCGGGACAGGGTGTTCGAGGCTACACCTTC. The encoded protein is CASSYSAGQGVRGYTF.